This T cell receptor (beta chain) was obtained from a study of cytomegalovirus exposure and HLA in healthy donors. Unrecorded immune exposure was likely among donors, who were nominally healthy when sampled. The CDR3 spans 15 residues. V gave up 4 bases and J gave up 12 bases, with 23 bases separating them. The V gene's germline CDR1 is SGHDT and CDR2 YYEEEE. The study ran its PCR with 60 Vbeta and 13 Jbeta primers. Measured with immunoSEQ multiplex PCR; TCRdb has only the in-frame clones, and not every one. The data contain 100,000 to 150,000 clones, approximately 80% of them singletons. This receptor was taken from a male donor in good health and CMV-seropositive. The chain couples TRBV5-6 to TRBJ2-1; D possibly corresponds to TRBD1 (6 bases). The sequenced sample consisted of PBMCs. In DNA form, the CDR3 reads TGTGCCAGCAGCCCGGACGGAATTCCAATGACAGGGCAGTTCTTC. Its translation is CASSPDGIPMTGQFF. Full variable domain (rest looked up from reference TRBV5-6 and TRBJ2-1): DAGVTQSPTHLIKTRGQQVTLRCSPKSGHDTVSWYQQALGQGPQFIFQYYEEEERQRGNFPDRFSGHQFPNYSSELNVNALLLGDSALYLCASSPDGIPMTGQFFGPGTRLTVL.